This TCR beta chain originates from a study of radiotherapy plus CTLA-4 blockade in lung cancer. At the level of the study: With roughly 28% of patients having disease control, objective responses were seen in about 17%.

Sequencing was performed with immunoSEQ multiplex PCR; in TCRdb, only in-frame clones are kept and a portion is missing. This table holds 70,000 to 85,000 clones, roughly 74% found once. The germline V gene has CDR1 SGHDN and CDR2 FVKESK. The length of the CDR3 is 13 residues. Trimming left V 1 base short and J 7 bases short, with 10 bases between. Points on this clone: Its antigen is not identified.

Focal radiation with ipilimumab CTLA-4 blockade was given to patients with chemo-refractory metastatic non-small-cell lung cancer. Findings of the study overall: Clones of tumor-derived TCRs expanded in blood after radiotherapy plus ipilimumab. The best prediction of response reportedly came from early blood T cell clone dynamics, with interferon-beta.

Sample: peripheral blood, taken from a patient treated with radiotherapy plus ipilimumab. The chain is built from TRBV14 and TRBJ1-2, with D unclear. The receptor was isolated from a human donor with non-small cell lung cancer whose response to radiotherapy plus ipilimumab could not be evaluated. CDR3 DNA: TGTGCCAGCAGCCAAGTGGCGGATGGTGGCTACACCTTC. This gives the protein CASSQVADGGYTF. The entire variable domain, with the rest obtained from reference TRBV14 and TRBJ1-2, is as follows: EAGVTQFPSHSVIEKGQTVTLRCDPISGHDNLYWYRRVMGKEIKFLLHFVKESKQDESGMPNNRFLAERTGGTYSTLKVQPAELEDSGVYFCASSQVADGGYTFGSGTRLTVV.